One sample yielded the 15 T cell receptor beta chains listed below, sequenced in a study of T-cell reconstitution after alpha-beta-depleted transplantation in children (dated by TCRdb to 2016 to 2017). Receptor libraries were prepared by PCR. The data were produced on an Illumina HiSeq 2500. TCR library preparation used molecular barcoding, with unique molecular identifiers applied to normalize quantification of the TCRbeta repertoire. Starting from the raw public reads, TCRdb applied fastp trimming at Q25, assembled clones with MiXCR and retained in-frame beta chains. Each CDR3 protein gets just one entry, which takes the most common genes and DNA from the rows behind it. The sample table records some 640,000 distinct CDR3 sequences; 16% of these occur just once. Of the sample, around 0.96% is held by the ten largest clones. The sample in question was PBMCs from the stem cell graft donor, obtained from the stem cell graft. Receptors originate from a human donor who donated a stem cell graft to a child with acute myeloid leukemia.

This clonotype was counted only a few times. V usage is TRBV5-6 and J usage is TRBJ2-1, with no clear D. Trimming removed 2 bases at V and 9 bases at J, with 9 bases between. This CDR3 comprises 12 residues. Germline V gives CDR1 SGHDT, CDR2 YYEEEE. CDR3 loop: CASSFQSIEQFF. In nucleotides, the CDR3 is TGTGCCAGCAGCTTTCAGAGCATTGAGCAGTTCTTC.

This clonotype was seen repeatedly, ten times or more. J is TRBJ1-6 and V is TRBV20-1, with TRBD1 as a possible D gene (6 bases). Trimming pared 1 base from V and 8 bases from J, leaving 15 bases between. The CDR3 covers 15 residues. Per germline, CDR1 DFQATT and CDR2 SNEGSKA (reference sequence). The CDR3 here is CSARVTGTSYSPLHF. CDR3 in DNA: TGCAGTGCTAGAGTCACCGGGACAAGTTATTCACCCCTCCACTTT.

The sample holds many counts of this clonotype. The chain recombines TRBV7-9 with TRBJ2-1; TRBD2 matches 8 bases. V dropped 3 bases and J dropped 4; count of bases not matched to a gene: 2. Germline V gives CDR1 SEHNR, CDR2 FQNEAQ (reference sequence). This CDR3 is 14 amino acids long. CDR3 protein: CASSFRGGYNEQFF. The CDR3 DNA sequence: TGTGCCAGCAGCTTTCGGGGGGGATACAATGAGCAGTTCTTC.

This clonotype came up a few times. The chain uses TRBV30 and TRBJ2-1; tentatively, D is TRBD1 (5 bases). This CDR3 contains 14 residues. Germline CDR1 GTSNPN, CDR2 SVGIG (reference sequence). The V and J ends lost 1 base and 2 bases respectively, with 9 bases between them. CDR3 sequence (DNA): TGTGCCTGGAGTGAAGGGGTCCCCTACAATGAGCAGTTCTTC. The encoded protein is CAWSEGVPYNEQFF.

In this sample, this clonotype turned up many times. This chain joins TRBV5-6 and TRBJ2-6; D perhaps matches TRBD2 (5 bases). The germline gives CDR1 SGHDT, CDR2 YYEEEE. V was trimmed by 4 bases and J by 4 bases, leaving 15 bases between them. The CDR3 runs to 16 residues. The CDR3 DNA follows: TGTGCCAGCAGCCTTCCGGACTTAGGGGGGGCCAACGTCCTGACTTTC. It encodes CASSLPDLGGANVLTF.

This clonotype was observed many times. The chain is built from TRBV29-1 and TRBJ2-5, with 10 bases fitting TRBD2. V lost 4 bases, J lost 4 bases, and 3 bases stayed unmatched. The germline V gene has CDR1 SQVTM and CDR2 ANQGSEA. The CDR3 has 13 amino acids. The CDR3 loop reads CSVATSGAETQYF. CDR3 coding DNA: TGCAGCGTTGCCACTAGCGGGGCAGAGACCCAGTACTTC.

Ten or more counts support this clonotype. The gene calls are TRBV20-1 and TRBJ1-1, with D uncertain. CDR3 length equals 11 residues. The germline CDR1 and CDR2 sequences are DFQATT and SNEGSKA (reference sequence). V lost 3 bases and J 8 bases, leaving 10 bases between the germline ends. The CDR3: CSARSRPEAFF. The CDR3, as DNA: TGCAGTGCTAGGAGTAGGCCCGAAGCTTTCTTT.

Regarding this clonotype: A clone one base away is much larger, so this may be a read error. The chain recombines TRBV20-1 with TRBJ1-6; D is unclear. The V end was cut by 4 bases, the J end by 10 bases, with 14 bases between. Germline V gene sequence: CDR1 DFQATT, CDR2 SNEGSKA (reference sequence). This CDR3 has 13 amino acids. The chain's CDR3 is CSATLDAQSPLHF. In DNA, the CDR3 is TGCAGTGCTACCCTGGACGCTCAGTCACCCCTCCACTTT.

With respect to this clonotype: This may stem from a read error, because a much larger clone lies one nucleotide away. The V gene is TRBV20-1, the J gene TRBJ1-1; D not certain. The V and J ends lost 3 bases and 3 bases respectively, with 20 bases between them. The CDR3 consists of 16 residues. Germline values: CDR1 DFQATT, CDR2 SNEGSKA (reference sequence). CDR3 region: CSASSVLQDMDTEAFF. In nucleotides, the CDR3 is TGCAGTGCTAGTTCAGTTCTACAAGACATGGACACTGAAGCTTTCTTT.

The genes are TRBV5-6 and TRBJ2-3, with 11 nucleotides matching TRBD2. Germline V gives CDR1 SGHDT, CDR2 YYEEEE. The length of the CDR3 is 15 residues. Trimming at V came to 2 bases and at J to 6 bases, leaving 5 bases not matched to a gene. CDR3 nucleotides: TGTGCCAGCAGCTTCCCACTAGCGGGGGAGGATACGCAGTATTTT. Its protein is CASSFPLAGEDTQYF.

V is TRBV30 and J is TRBJ1-2, with D unclear. The CDR3 loop spans 13 amino acids. Germline V gives CDR1 GTSNPN, CDR2 SVGIG (reference sequence). Between the trimmed V and J ends, which lost 0 bases and 0 bases, there was a span of 5 bases. The CDR3 protein is CAWSVRANYGYTF. CDR3 nucleotide sequence: TGTGCCTGGAGTGTCCGGGCTAACTATGGCTACACCTTC. The complete variable domain, with remaining parts taken from reference TRBV30 and TRBJ1-2, reads SQTIHQWPATLVQPVGSPLSLECTVEGTSNPNLYWYRQAAGRGLQLLFYSVGIGQISSEVPQNLSASRPQDRQFILSSKKLLLSDSGFYLCAWSVRANYGYTFGSGTRLTVV.

Many counts were recorded for this clonotype. The chain employs TRBV20-1 and TRBJ2-1; TRBD1 matches 11 bases. The CDR3 runs 15 residues. V shed 3 bases and J 10 bases; nucleotides not matched to a gene: 11. The germline V gene has CDR1 DFQATT and CDR2 SNEGSKA (reference sequence). CDR3 in DNA: TGCAGTGCTAGCCCAGGACAGGGGGCGCGTAGCGAGCAGTTCTTC. The encoded protein is CSASPGQGARSEQFF.

The chain employs TRBV6-1 and TRBJ2-2; D could derive from TRBD1 or TRBD2 (6 bases each). Germline V gives CDR1 MNHNS, CDR2 SASEGT. Between the trimmed V and J ends, which lost 6 bases and 6 bases, there was a span of 11 bases. The length of the CDR3 is 13 residues. CDR3 sequence reads: CASRWGAPGELFF. CDR3 coding DNA: TGTGCCAGCAGATGGGGGGCCCCCGGGGAGCTGTTTTTT.

The count of this clonotype is one. A read error may be the cause here, since a much bigger clone is one base away. In this CDR3 the conserved last residue, phenylalanine or tryptophan, is missing, so a read error is likely. Here the CDR3 reads CSAKRQGADTEAFL. DNA for the CDR3: TGCAGTGCTAAAAGACAGGGGGCGGACACTGAAGCTTTCTTA. The rearrangement links TRBV20-1 to TRBJ1-1, with 10 bases identical to TRBD1. Germline values: CDR1 DFQATT, CDR2 SNEGSKA (reference sequence). There are 14 residues in the CDR3. V dropped 4 bases and J dropped 3; count of bases not matched to a gene: 5.

A few counts support this clonotype. This chain links TRBV10-3 with TRBJ1-1; 8 nucleotides line up with TRBD1. This CDR3 is built from 17 residues. Germline V CDR1 and CDR2: ENHRY, SYGVKD. V shed 6 bases, J shed 0 bases, and the junction held 12 bases outside the gene matches. CDR3 nucleotide sequence: TGTGCCATCAGGCCCCGACAGGGGAGGACCTTGAACACTGAAGCTTTCTTT. Protein product: CAIRPRQGRTLNTEAFF.